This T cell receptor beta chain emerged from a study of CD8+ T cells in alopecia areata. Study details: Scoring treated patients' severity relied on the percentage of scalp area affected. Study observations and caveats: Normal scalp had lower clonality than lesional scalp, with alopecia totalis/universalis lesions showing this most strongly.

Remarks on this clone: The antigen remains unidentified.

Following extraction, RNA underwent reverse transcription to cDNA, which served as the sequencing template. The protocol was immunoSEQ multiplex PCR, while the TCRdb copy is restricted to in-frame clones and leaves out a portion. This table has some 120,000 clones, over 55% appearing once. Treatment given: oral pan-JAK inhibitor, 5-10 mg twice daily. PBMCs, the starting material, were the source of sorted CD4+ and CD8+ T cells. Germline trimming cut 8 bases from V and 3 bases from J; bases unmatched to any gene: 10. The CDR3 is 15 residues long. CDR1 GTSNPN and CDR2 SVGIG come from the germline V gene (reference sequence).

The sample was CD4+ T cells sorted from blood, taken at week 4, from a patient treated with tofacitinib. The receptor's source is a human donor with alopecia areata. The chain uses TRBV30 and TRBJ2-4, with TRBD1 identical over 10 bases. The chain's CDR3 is CAVSPGQGIKNIQYF. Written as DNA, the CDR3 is TGTGCCGTTTCACCGGGACAGGGGATCAAAAACATTCAGTACTTC.